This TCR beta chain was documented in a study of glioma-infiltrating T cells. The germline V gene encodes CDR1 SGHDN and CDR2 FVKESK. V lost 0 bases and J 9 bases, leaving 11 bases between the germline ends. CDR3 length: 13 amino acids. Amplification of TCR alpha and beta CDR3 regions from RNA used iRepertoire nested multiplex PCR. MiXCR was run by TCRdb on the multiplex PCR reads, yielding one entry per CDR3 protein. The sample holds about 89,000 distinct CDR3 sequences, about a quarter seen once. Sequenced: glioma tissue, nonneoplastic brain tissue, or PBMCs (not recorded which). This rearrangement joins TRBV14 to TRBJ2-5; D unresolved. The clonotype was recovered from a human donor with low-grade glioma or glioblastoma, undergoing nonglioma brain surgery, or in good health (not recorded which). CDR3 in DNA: TGTGCCAGCAGCCAAGATTGGTTCTTTCCCCAGTACTTC. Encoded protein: CASSQDWFFPQYF.